This T cell receptor (beta chain) was obtained from a study of regulatory T cells in long-lasting Graves disease. Findings of the study overall: Persistent Graves' patients showed less TCR diversity than newly diagnosed ones.

This clonotype was found a few times. The antigen is not known. The CDR3 is made up of 12 amino acids. With V trimmed by 7 bases and J by 8 bases, 3 bases remained unmatched. The germline V gene encodes CDR1 MDHEN and CDR2 SYDVKM. In building TCR beta libraries, iRepertoire HTBI primers were used together with Arm-PCR of CDR3 regions. TCRdb used MiXCR to reprocess the multiplex PCR reads, holding one entry per CDR3 protein. The profile shows about 620,000 distinct CDR3 sequences, roughly 15% of them singletons. Time point indicated: newly diagnosed GD, antithyroid drugs for less than 3 months. Following extraction of RNA from PBMCs, that RNA was used to make the TCR library. From each patient, about 8.5 milliliters of peripheral blood was drawn and collected into an EDTA anticoagulant tube. This same sample was also taken into another study, of T cells in Graves' hyperthyroidism and ophthalmopathy.

This receptor was taken from a woman aged 25 to 39 with Graves disease. Source: peripheral blood mononuclear cells (PBMCs), taken at new diagnosis, from a patient treated with antithyroid drugs. The V call is TRBV28, the J call TRBJ1-5; the match to TRBD1 covers 9 bases. The DNA for the CDR3 is TGTGCCAGCACTACAGGGGGCGAGCCCCAGCATTTT. Amino acids: CASTTGGEPQHF.